In this sample, the clone carrying this TCR beta chain turned up many times. Its target is not known. Trimming removed 0 bases from V and 4 bases from J, with 19 bases in between. CDR3 length: 17 residues. This sample is drawn from a study of glioma-infiltrating T cells. Amplification of TCR alpha and beta CDR3 regions from RNA used iRepertoire nested multiplex PCR. TCRdb reprocessed the multiplex PCR reads with MiXCR, giving one entry per CDR3 protein. The sample carries under 50,000 distinct CDR3 sequences, approximately 20% recorded once. Findings of the study overall: Above-expected tissue-blood divergence occurred in all gliomas, most in low-grade ones. CDR3 overlap between tissue and blood was very small.

The receptor was isolated from a human donor with low-grade glioma or glioblastoma, undergoing nonglioma brain surgery, or in good health (not recorded which). The sample was glioma tissue, nonneoplastic brain tissue, or PBMCs (not recorded which). J is TRBJ2-7 and V is TRBV12-3 or TRBV12-4, with unresolved D. The CDR3 DNA is TGTGCCAGCAGTTTAGCGCTCGAGGTACGACCCTCTTACGAGCAGTACTTC. It translates to CASSLALEVRPSYEQYF.